Below, one T cell receptor (beta chain) is given with its context. This sample is part of a study of blood T cell repertoires in COVID-19. Study-wide background: Samples of COVID-19 (acute and convalescent) were obtained from the United States, Italy and Spain. T cells, B-cell-depleted T cells, or PBMCs supplied cDNA or gDNA.

Original handling: Estimation of nucleated cell counts was performed using reference gene primer amplification. Repertoires were generated with immunoSEQ multiplex PCR, while TCRdb's copy carries only in-frame clones and drops some. The D gene and trimming were derived from the DNA, and the V and J assignments and clone size from that table. Among 62,000 or so clones listed, roughly 82% were seen once. The CDR3 runs 15 residues. V was pared by 4 bases and J by 2 bases, with 15 bases between. The V gene's germline CDR1 is SGDLS and CDR2 YYNGEE. The sequenced sample was peripheral blood. This clonotype was sampled from a human donor in a cohort sampled during active COVID-19. J is TRBJ1-1 and V is TRBV9; D call uncertain. CDR3 bases: TGTGCCAGCAGCCCCAGGCAGACCTCCAACACTGAAGCTTTCTTT. Its translation is CASSPRQTSNTEAFF.